This T cell receptor beta chain is from a study of prognosis after radiotherapy for stage I lung cancer. The CDR3 length is 13 residues. V lost 6 bases, J lost 0 bases, and 8 bases lay in between. The TCR beta CDR3 region was amplified from genomic DNA, with two rounds of multiplex PCR being used for the amplification. Gene-specific TRBV and TRBJ primers were used in PCR round one. TCRdb reanalysed the multiplex PCR reads using MiXCR and keeps one entry per CDR3 protein. This table holds around 56,000 distinct CDR3 sequences, about 26% found once. This clonotype was recorded many times. The rearrangement uses TRBV12-3 or TRBV12-4 and TRBJ1-1; no reliable D call. The clonotype was recovered from a donor over 45 with non-small cell lung cancer. Sequencing was performed on PBMCs, taken before or after stereotactic body radiation therapy (not recorded which). CDR3 protein: CASSQQMNTEAFF. In DNA form, the CDR3 reads TGTGCCAGCAGCCAACAAATGAACACTGAAGCTTTCTTT.